The 14 T cell receptor beta chains in this list originate from one sample, sequenced in a study of T cells expressing NK-cell markers. Using the 5' RACE reads, TCRdb records one entry per CDR3 protein without DNA. The repertoire table contains 300,000 to 500,000 distinct CDR3 sequences. Source material: blood T cells: a sorted CD56 or NKG2C T cell subset, CD4+ or CD8+ T cells, or bulk PBMC T cells (not recorded which). These receptor sequences come from a woman aged 50 to 65 in good health.

J is TRBJ2-7 and V is TRBV6-6; the D call from TCRdb, TRBD2, cannot be confirmed without DNA. CDR3 length equals 13 residues. CDR1 is MNHNY, CDR2 SVGAGI, per germline (reference sequence). CDR3 region: CASSYDYSGEQYF.

The chain links TRBV10-2 to TRBJ2-3. This CDR3 is 16 amino acids long. CDR1 and CDR2 from the germline V gene are WSHSY and SAAADI. Here the CDR3 reads CASSTLRQTQRDTQYF.

This chain uses TRBV7-8 with TRBJ2-1; TCRdb lists TRBD2, though no DNA is available to test this call. This CDR3 contains 15 residues. The V gene's germline CDR1 is SGHVS and CDR2 FQNEAQ. CDR3 protein: CASSLGGGSDNEQFF. The full variable domain, its missing parts supplied by reference TRBV7-8 and TRBJ2-1, is GAGVSQSPRYKVAKRGQDVALRCDPISGHVSLFWYQQALGQGPEFLTYFQNEAQLDKSGLPSDRFFAERPEGSVSTLKIQRTQQEDSAVYLCASSLGGGSDNEQFFGPGTRLTVL.

V and J are TRBV19 and TRBJ2-3; TCRdb returns TRBD1, unconfirmable since there is no DNA. The CDR3 is made up of 15 amino acids. Germline-derived CDR1 and CDR2 are LNHDA and SQIVND (reference sequence). The CDR3: CASSIAGVSTDTQYF.

V is TRBV12-3 or TRBV12-4 and J is TRBJ2-3. CDR3 size: 12 residues. Here the CDR3 reads CASRWNTDTQYF.

J is TRBJ2-3 and V is TRBV5-1; TCRdb gives TRBD1 as the D gene, but with no DNA this cannot be confirmed. Per the germline V gene, CDR1 is SGHRS and CDR2 is YFSETQ. The CDR3 contains 14 residues. The CDR3 region is CASSSGDSAYTQYF.

This chain uses TRBV29-1 with TRBJ2-3; TCRdb outputs TRBD1, but without DNA this stays unchecked. The CDR3 consists of 12 residues. Germline V gene sequence: CDR1 SQVTM, CDR2 ANQGSEA. The CDR3 is CSVERAPGTQYF.

The V call is TRBV7-6, the J call TRBJ2-1; with no DNA, the TCRdb D assignment of TRBD1 cannot be verified. The CDR3 sequence is 14 residues long. Per germline, CDR1 SGHVS and CDR2 FNYEAQ. The CDR3 protein is CASSLTEGVHEQFF.

This chain uses TRBV9 with TRBJ2-2; TCRdb lists TRBD2, though no DNA is available to test this call. The CDR3 has 16 amino acids. Germline CDR1 is SGDLS and CDR2 is YYNGEE. CDR3 amino acids: CASSVASGINTGELFF. Using reference TRBV9 and TRBJ2-2 for the parts outside the CDR3, the full variable domain is DSGVTQTPKHLITATGQRVTLRCSPRSGDLSVYWYQQSLDQGLQFLIQYYNGEERAKGNILERFSAQQFPDLHSELNLSSLELGDSALYFCASSVASGINTGELFFGEGSRLTVL.

This chain links TRBV7-2 with TRBJ2-3; TCRdb gives TRBD1 as the D gene, but with no DNA this cannot be confirmed. Germline V CDR1 and CDR2: SGHTA, FQGNSA. This CDR3 region has 16 residues. The CDR3 sequence is CASSPRTGPGADTQYF.

V gene TRBV7-6 combines with J gene TRBJ2-1; no DNA is available, so the TRBD2 call from TCRdb remains unchecked. The V gene's germline CDR1 is SGHVS and CDR2 FNYEAQ. This CDR3 has 14 residues. This CDR3 is CASSSRLAANEQFF.

The rearrangement joins TRBV7-9 to TRBJ2-7. This CDR3 is built from 12 residues. CDR1 and CDR2 (germline): SEHNR, FQNEAQ (reference sequence). This CDR3 reads CASSPLLGEQYF.

This rearrangement joins TRBV6-2 or TRBV6-3 to TRBJ2-2; the D call from TCRdb, TRBD2, cannot be confirmed without DNA. The germline V gene has CDR1 MNHEY and CDR2 SVGEGT. The CDR3 is 15 amino acids. CDR3 protein: CASSYGDWYTGELFF.

The V call is TRBV7-3, the J call TRBJ2-7; TCRdb designates TRBD2, a call that cannot be tested without DNA. Looked up from germline, CDR1 is SGHTA and CDR2 is FQGTGA. CDR3 length: 16 amino acids. CDR3 protein: CASSLGTSGRSSEQYF.